This record covers a single TCR beta chain. The sample comes from a study of blood T cell repertoires in COVID-19. Across the whole study: The analysed material was cDNA or gDNA that came from T cells, B-cell-depleted T cells, or PBMCs.

Authors' methods: How many nucleated cells were present was estimated from reference gene primer amplification. Produced via immunoSEQ multiplex PCR; TCRdb's table is partial and in-frame only. V and J calls and clone size are those listed in that table; D and trimming were worked out from the DNA. The sample holds approximately 160,000 clones, more than 80% seen once. Trimming shortened V by 0 bases and J by 3 bases, and 15 bases separated the two germline ends. This CDR3 is 16 amino acids long. Germline V CDR1 and CDR2: SGHTA, FQGNSA. The sequence was collected from a human donor in a cohort sampled during active COVID-19. The chain links TRBV7-2 to TRBJ2-7, with D possibly matching TRBD2 (6 bases). The sample comprised peripheral blood. This chain's CDR3 is CASSLAPLAGGYEQYF. DNA for the CDR3: TGTGCCAGCAGCTTAGCGCCCCTTGCCGGGGGCTACGAGCAGTACTTC.